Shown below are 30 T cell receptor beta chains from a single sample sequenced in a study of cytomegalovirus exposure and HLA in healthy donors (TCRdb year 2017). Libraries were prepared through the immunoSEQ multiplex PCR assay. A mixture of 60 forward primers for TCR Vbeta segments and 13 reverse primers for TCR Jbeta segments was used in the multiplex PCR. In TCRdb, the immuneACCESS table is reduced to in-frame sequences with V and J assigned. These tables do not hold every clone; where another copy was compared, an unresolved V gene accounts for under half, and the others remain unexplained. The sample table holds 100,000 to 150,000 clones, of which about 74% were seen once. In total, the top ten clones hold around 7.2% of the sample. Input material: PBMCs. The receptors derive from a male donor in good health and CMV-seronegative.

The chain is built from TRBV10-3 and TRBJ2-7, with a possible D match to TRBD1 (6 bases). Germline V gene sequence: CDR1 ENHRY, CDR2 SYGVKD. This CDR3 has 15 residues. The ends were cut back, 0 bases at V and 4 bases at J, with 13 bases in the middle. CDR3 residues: CAISESSQGLYEQYF. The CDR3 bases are TGTGCCATCAGTGAGTCATCCCAGGGGCTATACGAGCAGTACTTC.

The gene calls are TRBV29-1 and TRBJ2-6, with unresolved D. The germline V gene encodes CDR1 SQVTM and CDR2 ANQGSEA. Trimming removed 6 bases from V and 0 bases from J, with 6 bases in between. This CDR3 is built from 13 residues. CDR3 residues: CSVQASGANVLTF. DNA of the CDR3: TGCAGCGTCCAGGCCTCTGGGGCCAACGTCCTGACTTTC.

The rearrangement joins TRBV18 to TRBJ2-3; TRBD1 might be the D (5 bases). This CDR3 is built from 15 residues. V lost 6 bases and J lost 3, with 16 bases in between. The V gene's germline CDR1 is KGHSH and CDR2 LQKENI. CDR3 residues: CASSRDRERTDTQYF. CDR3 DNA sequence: TGTGCCAGCTCCCGCGACAGAGAAAGAACAGATACGCAGTATTTT.

CDR3 protein: CASTDSGRQGKETQYF. The CDR3, as DNA: TGTGCCAGCACCGACTCGGGACGTCAGGGGAAAGAGACCCAGTACTTC. The V and J genes are TRBV21-1 and TRBJ2-5; TRBD1 was called by the table and not checked on the DNA. TRBV21-1 is a known pseudogene. This CDR3 region has 16 residues.

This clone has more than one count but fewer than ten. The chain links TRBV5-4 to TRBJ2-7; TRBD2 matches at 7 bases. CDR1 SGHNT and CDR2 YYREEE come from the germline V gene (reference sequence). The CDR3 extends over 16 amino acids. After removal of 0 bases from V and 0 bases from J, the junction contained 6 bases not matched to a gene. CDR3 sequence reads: CASSLGIRTSSYEQYF. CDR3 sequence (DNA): TGTGCCAGCAGCTTGGGGATAAGGACTAGCTCCTACGAGCAGTACTTC.

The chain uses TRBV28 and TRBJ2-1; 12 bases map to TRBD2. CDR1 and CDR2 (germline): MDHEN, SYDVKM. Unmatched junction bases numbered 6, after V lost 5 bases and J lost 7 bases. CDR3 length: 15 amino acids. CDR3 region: CASSARLAGVNEQFF. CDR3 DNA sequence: TGTGCCAGCAGTGCGCGACTAGCGGGAGTGAATGAGCAGTTCTTC.

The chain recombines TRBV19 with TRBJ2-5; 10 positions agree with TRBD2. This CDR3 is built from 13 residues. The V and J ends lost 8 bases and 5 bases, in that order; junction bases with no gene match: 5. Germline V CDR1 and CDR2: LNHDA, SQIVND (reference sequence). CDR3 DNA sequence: TGTGCCAGTCGTACTAGCGGGAAGGAGACCCAGTACTTC. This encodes CASRTSGKETQYF.

The CDR3 sequence is CASSLRSAGGSDYGYTF. The CDR3 DNA follows: TGTGCCAGCAGCTTGAGGTCGGCAGGGGGAAGTGACTATGGCTACACCTTC. This sequence joins TRBV5-6 and TRBJ1-2; TRBD1 matches 7 bases. The CDR3 length is 17 residues. From germline, CDR1 is SGHDT and CDR2 YYEEEE. V trimming: 1 base; J trimming: 3 bases; junction bases outside the gene matches: 12.

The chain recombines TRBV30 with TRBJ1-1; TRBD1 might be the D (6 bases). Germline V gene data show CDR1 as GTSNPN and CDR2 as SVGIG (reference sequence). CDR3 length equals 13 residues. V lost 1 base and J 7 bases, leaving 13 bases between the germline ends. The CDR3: CAWSGSGAGEAFF. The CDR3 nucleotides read TGTGCCTGGAGTGGGTCAGGGGCCGGTGAAGCTTTCTTT.

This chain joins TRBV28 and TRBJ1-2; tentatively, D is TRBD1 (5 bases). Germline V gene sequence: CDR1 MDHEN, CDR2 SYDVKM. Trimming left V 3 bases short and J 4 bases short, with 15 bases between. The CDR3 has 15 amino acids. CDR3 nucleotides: TGTGCCAGCAGTTTTCAGAGGAGGGGTTCCTATGGCTACACCTTC. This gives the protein CASSFQRRGSYGYTF.

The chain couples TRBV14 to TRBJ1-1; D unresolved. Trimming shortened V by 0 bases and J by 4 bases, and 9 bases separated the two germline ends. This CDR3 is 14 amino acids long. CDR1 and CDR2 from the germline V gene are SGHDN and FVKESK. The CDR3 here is CASSQDRYSTEAFF. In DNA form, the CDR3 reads TGTGCCAGCAGCCAAGACAGGTACAGCACTGAAGCTTTCTTT.

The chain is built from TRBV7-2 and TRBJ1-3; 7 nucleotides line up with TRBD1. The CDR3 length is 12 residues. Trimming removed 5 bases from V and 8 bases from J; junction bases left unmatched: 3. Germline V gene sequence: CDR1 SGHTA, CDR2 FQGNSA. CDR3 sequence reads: CASSLQGHTIYF. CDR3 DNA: TGTGCCAGCAGCCTACAGGGGCACACCATATATTTT.

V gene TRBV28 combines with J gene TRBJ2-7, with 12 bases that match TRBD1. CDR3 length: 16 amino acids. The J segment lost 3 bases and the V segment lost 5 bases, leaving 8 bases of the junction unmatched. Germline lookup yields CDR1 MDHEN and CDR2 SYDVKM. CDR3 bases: TGTGCCAGCAGTGTAGCCGGGACAGGGGGCCGCTACGAGCAGTACTTC. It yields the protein CASSVAGTGGRYEQYF.

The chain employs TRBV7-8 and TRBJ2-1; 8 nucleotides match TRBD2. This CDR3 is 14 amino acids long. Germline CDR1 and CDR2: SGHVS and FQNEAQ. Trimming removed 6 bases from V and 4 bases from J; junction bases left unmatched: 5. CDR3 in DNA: TGTGCCAGCAGTGGAAGCGGGAGATACAATGAGCAGTTCTTC. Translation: CASSGSGRYNEQFF.

The CDR3 here is CASSLAGTDTQYF. In DNA form, the CDR3 reads TGTGCCAGCAGCTTGGCGGGCACAGATACGCAGTATTTT. V and J are TRBV5-8 and TRBJ2-3; D remains unclear. The CDR3 has 13 amino acids. The germline V gene has CDR1 SGHTS and CDR2 YDEGEE. V lost 0 bases to trimming and J lost 1 base, with 3 bases between them.

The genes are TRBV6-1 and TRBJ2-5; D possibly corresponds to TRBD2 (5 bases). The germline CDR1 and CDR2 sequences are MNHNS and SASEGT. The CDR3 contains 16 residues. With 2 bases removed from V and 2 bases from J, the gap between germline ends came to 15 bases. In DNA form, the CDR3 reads TGTGCCAGCAGTGAACCTAGTAGCGTCTGGCAAGAGACCCAGTACTTC. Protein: CASSEPSSVWQETQYF.

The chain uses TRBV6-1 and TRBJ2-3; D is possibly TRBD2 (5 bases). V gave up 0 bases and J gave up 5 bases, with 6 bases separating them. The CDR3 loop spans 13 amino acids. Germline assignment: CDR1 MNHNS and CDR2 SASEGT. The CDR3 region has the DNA TGTGCCAGCAGTGAAGCGGCGGGAGATACGCAGTATTTT. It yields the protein CASSEAAGDTQYF.

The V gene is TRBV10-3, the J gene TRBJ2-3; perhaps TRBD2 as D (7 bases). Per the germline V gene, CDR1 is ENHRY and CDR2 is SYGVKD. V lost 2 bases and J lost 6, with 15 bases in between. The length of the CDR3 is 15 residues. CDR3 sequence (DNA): TGTGCCATCAGTGAGGGGGGGGCCCAATCGGATACGCAGTATTTT. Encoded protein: CAISEGGAQSDTQYF.

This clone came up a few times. CDR3 nucleotides: TGTGCCAGCAGCTTAGACCGGTTAGGGGCCGAGCAGTACTTC. It is translated as CASSLDRLGAEQYF. The rearrangement joins TRBV7-6 to TRBJ2-7, with D tentatively TRBD1 (5 bases). The CDR3 totals 14 residues. The V gene's germline CDR1 is SGHVS and CDR2 FNYEAQ. V was shortened by 1 base and J by 6 bases, with 13 bases between the two germline ends.

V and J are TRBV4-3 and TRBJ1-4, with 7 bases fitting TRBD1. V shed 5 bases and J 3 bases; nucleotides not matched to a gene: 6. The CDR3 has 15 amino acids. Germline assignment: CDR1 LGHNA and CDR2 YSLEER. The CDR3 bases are TGCGCCAGCAGCTATCGAGGGGGCCCTAATGAAAAACTGTTTTTT. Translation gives CASSYRGGPNEKLFF.

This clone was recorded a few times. This CDR3 reads CASSSGTSGMHEQFF. As DNA, the CDR3 is TGTGCCAGCAGTAGCGGGACTAGCGGGATGCATGAGCAGTTCTTC. The rearrangement joins TRBV28 to TRBJ2-1, with 13 nucleotides matching TRBD2. In germline, CDR1 is MDHEN, CDR2 SYDVKM. The CDR3 totals 15 residues. With 5 bases clipped from V and 8 bases from J, the junction kept 6 bases outside the gene matches.

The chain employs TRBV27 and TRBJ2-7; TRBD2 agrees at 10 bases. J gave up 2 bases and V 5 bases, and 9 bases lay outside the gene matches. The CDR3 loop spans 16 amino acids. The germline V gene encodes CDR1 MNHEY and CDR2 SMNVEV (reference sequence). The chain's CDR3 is CASSLRTSGYTYEQYF. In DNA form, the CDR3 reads TGTGCCAGCAGTCTCCGGACTAGCGGTTATACCTACGAGCAGTACTTC.

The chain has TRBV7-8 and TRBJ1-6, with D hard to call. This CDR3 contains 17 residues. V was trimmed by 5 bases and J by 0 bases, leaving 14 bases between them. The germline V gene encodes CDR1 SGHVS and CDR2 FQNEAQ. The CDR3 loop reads CASSLQNPSSYNSPLHF. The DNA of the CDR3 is TGTGCCAGCAGCCTCCAAAACCCGAGCTCCTATAATTCACCCCTCCACTTT.

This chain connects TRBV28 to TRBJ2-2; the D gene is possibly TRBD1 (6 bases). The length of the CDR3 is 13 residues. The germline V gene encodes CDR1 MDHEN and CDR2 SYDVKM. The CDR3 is CVGRDTNTGELFF. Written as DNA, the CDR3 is TGTGTCGGCCGGGACACGAACACCGGGGAGCTGTTTTTT.

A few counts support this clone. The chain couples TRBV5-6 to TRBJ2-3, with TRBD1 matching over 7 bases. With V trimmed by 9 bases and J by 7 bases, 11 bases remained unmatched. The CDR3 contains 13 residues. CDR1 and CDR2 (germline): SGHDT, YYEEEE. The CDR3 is CATAEGARNTQYF. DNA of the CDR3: TGTGCCACCGCCGAGGGGGCCAGAAATACGCAGTATTTT.

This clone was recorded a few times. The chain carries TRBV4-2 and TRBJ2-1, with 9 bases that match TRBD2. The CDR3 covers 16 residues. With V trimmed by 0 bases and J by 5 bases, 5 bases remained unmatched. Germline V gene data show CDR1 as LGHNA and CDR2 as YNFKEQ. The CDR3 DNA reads TGTGCCAGCAGCCAAGATGGCGCGGGGGGGGACAATGAGCAGTTCTTC. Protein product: CASSQDGAGGDNEQFF.

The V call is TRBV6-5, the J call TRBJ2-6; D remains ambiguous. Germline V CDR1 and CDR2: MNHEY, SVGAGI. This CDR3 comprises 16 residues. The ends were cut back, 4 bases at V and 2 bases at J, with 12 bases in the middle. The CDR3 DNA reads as TGTGCCAGCAGTTTGCGTACAGTGGCTGGGGCCAACGTCCTGACTTTC. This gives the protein CASSLRTVAGANVLTF.

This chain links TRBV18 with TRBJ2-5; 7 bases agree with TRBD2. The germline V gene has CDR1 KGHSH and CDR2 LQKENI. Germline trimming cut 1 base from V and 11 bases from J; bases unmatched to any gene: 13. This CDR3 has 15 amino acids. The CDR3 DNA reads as TGTGCCAGCTCACCACGCTTAGCGGGCGAAGGGGAGCAGTACTTC. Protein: CASSPRLAGEGEQYF.

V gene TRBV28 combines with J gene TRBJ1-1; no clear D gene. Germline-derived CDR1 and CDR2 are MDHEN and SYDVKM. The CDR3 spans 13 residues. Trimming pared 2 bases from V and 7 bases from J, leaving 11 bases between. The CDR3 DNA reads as TGTGCCAGCAGTTTACAGGATATCAATGAAGCTTTCTTT. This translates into CASSLQDINEAFF.

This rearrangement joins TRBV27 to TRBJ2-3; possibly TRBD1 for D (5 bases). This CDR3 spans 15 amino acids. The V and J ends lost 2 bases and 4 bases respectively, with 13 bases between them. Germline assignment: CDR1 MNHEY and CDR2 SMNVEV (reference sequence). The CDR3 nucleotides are TGTGCCAGCAGTTTACGGTTAGGGGCCCCAGATACGCAGTATTTT. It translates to CASSLRLGAPDTQYF.